These 11 T cell receptor beta chains were all obtained from the same sample, sequenced in a study of identical twins. TCRdb re-called the 5' RACE reads with MiXCR, one entry per CDR3 protein. The sample lists about 890,000 distinct CDR3 sequences, 9% to 15% occurring once. These data were also reused for a study on yellow fever vaccine responses in identical twins.

The specimen was PBMCs. The receptors originated from a woman between 18 and 30 years old in good health.

There are many counts of this clonotype. The chain carries TRBV29-1 and TRBJ1-2; D is undetermined. V lost 6 bases and J 4 bases, leaving 12 bases between the germline ends. This CDR3 has 12 residues. CDR1 SQVTM and CDR2 ANQGSEA come from the germline V gene. The CDR3 here is CSVYGLSYGYTF. The CDR3 nucleotides are TGCAGCGTCTACGGCCTCTCCTATGGCTACACCTTC.

Only a few counts were recorded for this clonotype. The chain joins TRBV5-1 to TRBJ1-1, with D unresolved. CDR1 and CDR2 (germline): SGHRS, YFSETQ. The CDR3 runs to 17 residues. Trimming shortened V by 2 bases and J by 0 bases, and 17 bases separated the two germline ends. CDR3 sequence reads: CASSLDRGAGVNTEAFF. The CDR3 DNA follows: TGCGCCAGCAGCTTAGATCGAGGAGCAGGAGTGAACACTGAAGCTTTCTTT.

Only a few counts were recorded for this clonotype. This chain connects TRBV9 to TRBJ2-2; 10 positions agree with TRBD2. This CDR3 has 18 residues. Germline V gene data show CDR1 as SGDLS and CDR2 as YYNGEE. V gave up 0 bases and J gave up 5 bases; unmatched junction bases: 10. CDR3 residues: CASSVVWASGSGTGELFF. The CDR3 nucleotides read TGTGCCAGCAGCGTAGTCTGGGCTAGCGGGAGCGGGACCGGGGAGCTGTTTTTT.

This clonotype was found a few times. The chain employs TRBV7-8 and TRBJ2-1, with TRBD2 matching 12 bases. Germline CDR1 and CDR2: SGHVS and FQNEAQ. After removal of 1 base from V and 5 bases from J, the junction contained 6 bases not matched to a gene. The CDR3 is 17 amino acids. The CDR3 is CASSLVLAGGYNNEQFF. CDR3 DNA: TGTGCCAGCAGCTTAGTACTAGCGGGAGGCTACAACAATGAGCAGTTCTTC.

This clonotype was picked up a small number of times. The chain links TRBV6-1 to TRBJ2-1, with TRBD2 identical over 10 bases. CDR1 MNHNS and CDR2 SASEGT come from the germline V gene. With 1 base clipped from V and 10 bases from J, the junction kept 19 bases outside the gene matches. The CDR3 sequence is 19 residues long. The CDR3 sequence is CASSEGVTSGDPSAREQFF. CDR3 nucleotide sequence: TGTGCCAGCAGTGAAGGTGTTACTAGCGGGGACCCCTCCGCTAGGGAGCAGTTCTTC.

This clonotype turned up a few times. The V and J genes are TRBV3-1 and TRBJ2-1; D uncertain. This CDR3 spans 14 amino acids. Deletions cut 1 base from V and 8 bases from J, with 12 bases between. Germline CDR1 LGHDT, CDR2 YNNKEL (reference sequence). CDR3 coding DNA: TGTGCCAGCAGCCAAGGTTTCGCCCTGGATGAGCAGTTCTTC. It is translated as CASSQGFALDEQFF.

This clonotype occurred a few times. J is TRBJ1-1 and V is TRBV12-3 or TRBV12-4; D gene unclear. The CDR3 length is 15 residues. Between the trimmed V and J ends, which lost 5 bases and 4 bases, there was a span of 17 bases. Here the CDR3 DNA reads TGTGCCAGCAGTCCGGCCCCCCAGCGGGCCACTGAAGCTTTCTTT. Translating gives CASSPAPQRATEAFF.

The table lists this clonotype with a few counts. The chain joins TRBV7-6 to TRBJ2-1; possibly TRBD1 for D (5 bases). The CDR3 runs 14 residues. V was shortened by 2 bases and J by 6 bases, with 11 bases between the two germline ends. Germline CDR1 and CDR2: SGHVS and FNYEAQ. CDR3 sequence: CASSLIPRVNEQFF. Here the CDR3 DNA reads TGTGCCAGCAGCTTAATCCCCAGGGTCAATGAGCAGTTCTTC.

The genes are TRBV7-6 and TRBJ2-5; D ambiguous. The V gene lost 3 bases and the J gene lost 0 bases, with 11 bases spanning the gap. CDR1 is SGHVS and CDR2 is FNYEAQ in the germline V gene. This CDR3 comprises 15 residues. The DNA of the CDR3 is TGTGCCAGCAGCTTGACGGCCATTAACCAAGAGACCCAGTACTTC. Amino acid sequence: CASSLTAINQETQYF.

This clonotype was counted ten times or more. The rearrangement joins TRBV6-2 or TRBV6-3 to TRBJ2-7, with 9 bases identical to TRBD2. V shed 6 bases, J shed 2 bases, and the junction held 17 bases outside the gene matches. The CDR3 runs 18 residues. Germline CDR1 MNHEY, CDR2 SVGEGT. CDR3 region: CASRKAGLVAGDTYEQYF. DNA of the CDR3: TGTGCCAGCAGAAAGGCGGGGTTAGTAGCGGGAGATACCTACGAGCAGTACTTC.

J is TRBJ2-3 and V is TRBV29-1; D tentatively fits TRBD1 or TRBD2 (5 bases each). The CDR3 spans 15 residues. Trimming took off 4 bases at V and 7 bases at J, with 21 bases between the two ends. Germline CDR1 is SQVTM and CDR2 is ANQGSEA. CDR3 sequence: CSVGGGRDRTNTQYF. CDR3 DNA sequence: TGCAGCGTTGGTGGGGGTAGGGACCGGACGAATACGCAGTATTTT.